This entry lists 24 T cell receptor beta chains sequenced from one sample in a study of response to subunit inactivated influenza vaccine. TCRdb reanalysed the RT-PCR reads using MiXCR and keeps one entry per CDR3 protein. The sample records about 540,000 distinct CDR3 sequences, 20% to 25% being singletons. This same sample was also taken into another study, of T cells expressing NK-cell markers. As that study records: For TCR beta, cDNA was produced by 5'RACE template switching with UMIs.

This material consisted of CD4+ T cells sorted from PBMCs, taken 11 to 12 days after vaccination. The receptors were sampled from a man aged 50 to 60 who received an inactivated influenza vaccine.

The chain uses TRBV3-1 and TRBJ1-6; TRBD1 matches at 9 bases. CDR1 LGHDT and CDR2 YNNKEL come from the germline V gene (reference sequence). The CDR3 is 15 residues long. V was clipped by 6 bases and J by 15 bases; unmatched bases: 15. The CDR3 nucleotides read TGTGCCAGCAGGGACAACCCAGAGACAGGGGGTTACCTCCACTTT. It encodes CASRDNPETGGYLHF.

The chain recombines TRBV6-2 or TRBV6-3 with TRBJ2-5; 7 positions match TRBD1. Unmatched junction bases numbered 18, after V lost 7 bases and J lost 4 bases. CDR1 is MNHEY and CDR2 is SVGEGT in the germline V gene. CDR3 size: 17 residues. Here the CDR3 DNA reads TGTGCCAGCACCCCTTTAGTGGCAAACAACAGGGGAGAGACCCAGTACTTC. Translation: CASTPLVANNRGETQYF.

The CDR3 spells CASSPGSGRANTGELFF. The CDR3 region has the DNA TGCGCCAGCAGCCCCGGTAGCGGGAGGGCCAACACCGGGGAGCTGTTTTTT. The chain has TRBV5-1 and TRBJ2-2; 11 nucleotides match TRBD2. Germline V gene data show CDR1 as SGHRS and CDR2 as YFSETQ. V gave up 4 bases and J gave up 2 bases; unmatched junction bases: 7. CDR3 length: 17 amino acids.

The genes are TRBV29-1 and TRBJ1-4; D unresolved. CDR1 is SQVTM, CDR2 ANQGSEA, per germline. The CDR3 has 12 residues. The V end was cut by 5 bases, the J end by 6 bases, with 10 bases between. The CDR3 bases are TGCAGCGTTAAGTTCTCGGATGAAAAACTGTTTTTT. Protein sequence: CSVKFSDEKLFF. The full variable domain, with the rest looked up from reference TRBV29-1 and TRBJ1-4, is SAVISQKPSRDICQRGTSLTIQCQVDSQVTMMFWYRQQPGQSLTLIATANQGSEATYESGFVIDKFPISRPNLTFSTLTVSNMSPEDSSIYLCSVKFSDEKLFFGSGTQLSVL.

This clonotype was recorded at least ten times. The chain uses TRBV7-2 and TRBJ1-5, with D unresolved. V lost 1 base, J lost 6 bases, and 7 bases lay in between. This CDR3 has 13 amino acids. CDR1 is SGHTA, CDR2 FQGNSA, per germline. The CDR3 here is CASSLDDRQPQHF. The CDR3 bases are TGTGCCAGCAGCTTAGACGATCGTCAGCCCCAGCATTTT.

This clonotype was observed a handful of times. The V call is TRBV7-2, the J call TRBJ2-7; TRBD1 might be the D (5 bases). This CDR3 is built from 13 residues. Trimming took 0 bases from V and 5 from J, leaving 8 bases between them. Germline V gives CDR1 SGHTA, CDR2 FQGNSA. CDR3 in DNA: TGTGCCAGCAGCTTAGCAAGACAGAACGAGCAGTACTTC. Amino acid sequence: CASSLARQNEQYF.

This clonotype was found a few times. The V call is TRBV7-8, the J call TRBJ2-1, with D tentatively TRBD1 or TRBD2 (6 bases each). In germline, CDR1 is SGHVS, CDR2 FQNEAQ. This CDR3 region has 15 residues. V lost 5 bases, J lost 9 bases, and 20 bases lay in between. The CDR3 sequence is CASSHRRRGGPEQFF. The CDR3, as DNA: TGTGCCAGCAGCCACCGGCGCAGGGGAGGTCCTGAGCAGTTCTTC.

This clonotype was recorded a few times. The chain employs TRBV2 and TRBJ2-1; maybe TRBD2 (5 bases). Trimming left V 5 bases short and J 10 bases short, with 12 bases between. The germline CDR1 and CDR2 sequences are SNHLY and FYNNEI. This CDR3 spans 12 amino acids. The CDR3: CASSREAVEQFF. For the CDR3, the DNA is TGTGCCAGCAGTCGAGAAGCGGTGGAGCAGTTCTTC.

This clonotype was detected a few times. The genes are TRBV7-8 and TRBJ2-3; 15 nucleotides line up with TRBD2. Germline loops: CDR1 SGHVS, CDR2 FQNEAQ. The CDR3 totals 18 residues. The junction had 7 bases not matched to a gene; V was cut back by 0 bases and J by 6 bases. CDR3 sequence (DNA): TGTGCCAGCAGCTTAGCCCTGGGACTAGCGGGAGGTCGGGATACGCAGTATTTT. Translation: CASSLALGLAGGRDTQYF.

This clonotype was seen only a few times. The gene calls are TRBV29-1 and TRBJ2-1; D may match TRBD1 or TRBD2 (5 bases each). V was trimmed by 4 bases and J by 0 bases, leaving 10 bases between them. The CDR3 has 14 residues. Germline values: CDR1 SQVTM, CDR2 ANQGSEA. The CDR3 region is CSVGGISSYNEQFF. The CDR3 DNA reads TGCAGCGTTGGGGGGATCAGCTCCTACAATGAGCAGTTCTTC.

The table lists this clonotype with a few counts. V is TRBV6-5 and J is TRBJ1-2; TRBD1 agrees at 9 bases. Germline V gene data show CDR1 as MNHEY and CDR2 as SVGAGI. The V gene end was trimmed by 4 bases and the J gene end by 2 bases; junction bases not matched to a gene: 5. This CDR3 has 15 amino acids. The CDR3: CASSSTGTGNYGYTF. The CDR3 DNA is TGTGCCAGCAGTTCCACCGGGACAGGGAACTATGGCTACACCTTC.

This clonotype has only a few counts. V gene TRBV7-2 combines with J gene TRBJ1-4; D unresolved. The CDR3 is made up of 15 amino acids. V was shortened by 5 bases and J by 8 bases, with 18 bases between the two germline ends. Germline loops: CDR1 SGHTA, CDR2 FQGNSA. The CDR3 region has the DNA TGTGCCAGCAGCCAAAATTTGGTATCGGGGGAAAAACTGTTTTTT. This encodes CASSQNLVSGEKLFF.

The CDR3 DNA sequence: TGTGCCAGTAGTACATCAGGGGGGGGGCAGCCCCAGCATTTT. Its translation: CASSTSGGGQPQHF. The V call is TRBV19, the J call TRBJ1-5, with 7 bases identical to TRBD1. There are 14 residues in the CDR3. V gave up 4 bases and J gave up 7 bases; unmatched junction bases: 7. CDR1 is LNHDA, CDR2 SQIVND, per germline (reference sequence).

The rearrangement uses TRBV11-1 and TRBJ2-5; D perhaps matches TRBD2 (7 bases). Per germline, CDR1 SGHAT and CDR2 FQDESV (reference sequence). The germline V and J ends were trimmed by 4 bases and 5 bases, with 26 bases remaining between them. This CDR3 spans 18 amino acids. The CDR3 loop reads CASSSKVGGRAGMETQYF. The CDR3 bases are TGTGCCAGCAGCTCTAAAGTAGGGGGGAGGGCCGGAATGGAGACCCAGTACTTC.

The table lists this clonotype with a count of one. CDR3 region: CASSSPTQASGGYF. CDR3 sequence (DNA): TGTGCCAGCTCCTCCCCAACACAGGCCTCAGGGGGGTACTTC. This chain uses TRBV6-2 or TRBV6-3 with TRBJ2-7; 7 bases agree with TRBD1. J lost 12 bases, V lost 8 bases, and 19 bases had no gene match. The CDR3 spans 14 residues. Germline V gene data show CDR1 as MNHEY and CDR2 as SVGEGT.

In this sample, this clonotype turned up a few times. This chain connects TRBV29-1 to TRBJ2-3; the match to TRBD2 covers 11 bases. Unmatched junction bases numbered 12, after V lost 7 bases and J lost 0 bases. CDR1 is SQVTM, CDR2 ANQGSEA, per germline. The CDR3 extends over 17 amino acids. The CDR3 loop is CSGAGLAVTTSTDTQYF. The CDR3 coding sequence is TGCAGCGGGGCGGGACTAGCGGTAACCACGAGCACAGATACGCAGTATTTT.

V is TRBV5-1 and J is TRBJ2-3, with no clear D. The germline V and J ends were trimmed by 4 bases and 5 bases, with 8 bases remaining between them. The CDR3 loop spans 12 amino acids. Per the germline V gene, CDR1 is SGHRS and CDR2 is YFSETQ. The chain's CDR3 is CASSPEQDTQYF. As DNA, the CDR3 is TGCGCCAGCAGCCCGGAACAAGATACGCAGTATTTT.

The sample holds a few counts of this clonotype. The rearrangement links TRBV7-3 to TRBJ2-3; 13 nucleotides align to TRBD2. The V gene's germline CDR1 is SGHTA and CDR2 FQGTGA. The CDR3 extends over 17 amino acids. Germline trimming cut 5 bases from V and 4 bases from J; bases unmatched to any gene: 9. In nucleotides, the CDR3 is TGTGCCAGCAGCCCAAGGACTAGCGGGAGTTCCCCAGATACGCAGTATTTT. Protein sequence: CASSPRTSGSSPDTQYF.

This clonotype has just a few counts. The V and J genes are TRBV6-5 and TRBJ1-4; 9 bases map to TRBD1. The CDR3 spans 12 residues. The germline CDR1 and CDR2 sequences are MNHEY and SVGAGI. Germline trimming cut 5 bases from V and 15 bases from J; bases unmatched to any gene: 7. CDR3 in amino acids: CASSIGTGSLFF. The CDR3 region has the DNA TGTGCCAGCAGTATCGGGACAGGGAGTTTGTTTTTT.

In this sample, this clonotype turned up a few times. This chain connects TRBV5-1 to TRBJ1-5; D ambiguous. Germline V gene data show CDR1 as SGHRS and CDR2 as YFSETQ. V dropped 4 bases and J dropped 10 bases, with 9 bases sitting between them. The CDR3 sequence is 11 residues long. The CDR3 spells CASSNDRPQHF. For the CDR3, the DNA is TGCGCCAGCAGCAATGATCGACCCCAGCATTTT.

CDR3: CASSLGLLGGANVLTF. The DNA of the CDR3 is TGTGCCAGCAGCTTGGGACTTTTAGGAGGGGCCAACGTCCTGACTTTC. The chain couples TRBV5-6 to TRBJ2-6; no clear D gene. This CDR3 comprises 16 residues. The V gene's germline CDR1 is SGHDT and CDR2 YYEEEE. The V gene lost 0 bases and the J gene lost 4 bases, with 11 bases spanning the gap.

This clonotype was counted a few times. The V gene is TRBV29-1, the J gene TRBJ2-7; 7 nucleotides line up with TRBD2. Germline V CDR1 and CDR2: SQVTM, ANQGSEA. The V gene end was trimmed by 4 bases and the J gene end by 4 bases; junction bases not matched to a gene: 4. This CDR3 is built from 12 residues. CDR3: CSVGPSGYEQYF. The CDR3 nucleotides are TGCAGCGTTGGTCCTAGCGGATACGAGCAGTACTTC.

The V and J genes are TRBV3-1 and TRBJ1-6; tentatively, D is TRBD1 (5 bases). The CDR3 length is 13 residues. CDR1 and CDR2 (germline): LGHDT, YNNKEL (reference sequence). The ends were cut back, 3 bases at V and 10 bases at J, with 10 bases in the middle. The CDR3 here is CASSHQGRSPLHF. The CDR3 DNA is TGTGCCAGCAGCCATCAGGGAAGATCACCCCTCCACTTT.

This clonotype showed up just a few times. The rearrangement links TRBV5-1 to TRBJ2-3; perhaps TRBD2 as D (6 bases). From germline, CDR1 is SGHRS and CDR2 YFSETQ. Deletions cut 4 bases from V and 6 bases from J, with 15 bases between. The CDR3 totals 14 residues. CDR3 nucleotides: TGCGCCAGCAGCGAGAGCGGGTTGCTGGATACGCAGTATTTT. Protein: CASSESGLLDTQYF. Full variable domain (remainder filled in from reference TRBV5-1 and TRBJ2-3): KAGVTQTPRYLIKTRGQQVTLSCSPISGHRSVSWYQQTPGQGLQFLFEYFSETQRNKGNFPGRFSGRQFSNSRSEMNVSTLELGDSALYLCASSESGLLDTQYFGPGTRLTVL.